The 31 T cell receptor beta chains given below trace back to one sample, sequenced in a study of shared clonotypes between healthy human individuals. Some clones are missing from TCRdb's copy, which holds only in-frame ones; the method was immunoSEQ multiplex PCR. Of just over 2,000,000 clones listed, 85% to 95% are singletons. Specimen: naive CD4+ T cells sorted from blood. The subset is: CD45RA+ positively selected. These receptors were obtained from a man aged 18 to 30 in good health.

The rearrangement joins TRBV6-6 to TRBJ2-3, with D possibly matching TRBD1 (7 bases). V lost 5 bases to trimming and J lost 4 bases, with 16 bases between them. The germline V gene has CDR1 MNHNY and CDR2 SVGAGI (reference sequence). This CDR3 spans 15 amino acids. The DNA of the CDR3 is TGTGCCAGCAGTGCGACAGGGTCGGGGGCAGATACGCAGTATTTT. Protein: CASSATGSGADTQYF.

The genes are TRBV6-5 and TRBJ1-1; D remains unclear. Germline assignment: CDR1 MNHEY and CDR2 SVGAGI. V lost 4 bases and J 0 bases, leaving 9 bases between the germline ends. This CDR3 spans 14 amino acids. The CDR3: CASSSGSLNTEAFF. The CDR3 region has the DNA TGTGCCAGCAGTTCGGGGTCCTTGAACACTGAAGCTTTCTTT.

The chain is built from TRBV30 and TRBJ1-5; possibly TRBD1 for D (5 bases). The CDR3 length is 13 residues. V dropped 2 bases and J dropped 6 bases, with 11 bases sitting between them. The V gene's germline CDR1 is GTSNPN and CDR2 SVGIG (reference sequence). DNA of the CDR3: TGTGCCTGGAGTCCCAGGGCGGGTCAGCCCCAGCATTTT. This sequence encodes CAWSPRAGQPQHF.

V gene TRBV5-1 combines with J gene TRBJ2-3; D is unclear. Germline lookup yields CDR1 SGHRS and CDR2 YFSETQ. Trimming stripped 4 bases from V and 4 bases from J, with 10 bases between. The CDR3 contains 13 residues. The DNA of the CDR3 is TGCGCCAGCAGCCGTAGCCTGGCAGATACGCAGTATTTT. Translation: CASSRSLADTQYF. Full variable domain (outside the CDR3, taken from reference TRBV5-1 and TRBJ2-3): KAGVTQTPRYLIKTRGQQVTLSCSPISGHRSVSWYQQTPGQGLQFLFEYFSETQRNKGNFPGRFSGRQFSNSRSEMNVSTLELGDSALYLCASSRSLADTQYFGPGTRLTVL.

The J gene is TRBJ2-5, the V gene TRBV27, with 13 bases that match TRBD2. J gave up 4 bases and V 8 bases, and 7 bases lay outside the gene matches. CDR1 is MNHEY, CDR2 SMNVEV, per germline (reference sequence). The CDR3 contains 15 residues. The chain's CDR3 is CASYTSGRAGETQYF. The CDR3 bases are TGTGCCAGCTATACTAGCGGGAGGGCCGGAGAGACCCAGTACTTC.

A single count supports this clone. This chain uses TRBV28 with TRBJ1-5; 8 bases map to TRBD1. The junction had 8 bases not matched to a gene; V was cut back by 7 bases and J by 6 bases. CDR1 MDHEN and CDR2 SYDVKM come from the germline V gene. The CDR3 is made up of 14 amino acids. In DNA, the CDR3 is TGTGCCAGCACCATCCCAACAGGGGGTCAGCCCCAGCATTTT. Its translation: CASTIPTGGQPQHF. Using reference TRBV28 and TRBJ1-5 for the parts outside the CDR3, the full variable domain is DVKVTQSSRYLVKRTGEKVFLECVQDMDHENMFWYRQDPGLGLRLIYFSYDVKMKEKGDIPEGYSVSREKKERFSLILESASTNQTSMYLCASTIPTGGQPQHFGDGTRLSIL.

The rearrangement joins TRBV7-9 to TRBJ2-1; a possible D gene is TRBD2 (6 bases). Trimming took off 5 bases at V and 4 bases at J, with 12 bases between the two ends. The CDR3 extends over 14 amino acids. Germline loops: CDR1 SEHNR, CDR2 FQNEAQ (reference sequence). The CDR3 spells CASSPGDFYNEQFF. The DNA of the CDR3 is TGTGCCAGCAGCCCGGGGGACTTTTACAATGAGCAGTTCTTC.

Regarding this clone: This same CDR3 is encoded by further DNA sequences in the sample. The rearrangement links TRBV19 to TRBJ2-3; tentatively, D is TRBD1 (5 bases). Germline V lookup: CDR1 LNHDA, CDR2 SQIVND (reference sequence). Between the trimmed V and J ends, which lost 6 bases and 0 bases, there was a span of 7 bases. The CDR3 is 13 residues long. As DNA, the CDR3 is TGTGCCAGTAGGGCAGGGAGCACAGATACGCAGTATTTT. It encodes CASRAGSTDTQYF.

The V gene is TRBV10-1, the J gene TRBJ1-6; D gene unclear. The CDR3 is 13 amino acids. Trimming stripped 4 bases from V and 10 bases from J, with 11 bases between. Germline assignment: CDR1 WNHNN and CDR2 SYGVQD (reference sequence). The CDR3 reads CASSVGVASPLHF. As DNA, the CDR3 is TGCGCCAGCAGTGTTGGGGTCGCCTCACCCCTCCACTTT.

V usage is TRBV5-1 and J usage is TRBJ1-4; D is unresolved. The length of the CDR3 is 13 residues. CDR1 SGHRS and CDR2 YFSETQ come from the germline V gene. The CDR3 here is CGGAIMGREKLFF. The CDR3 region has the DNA TGCGGGGGAGCTATAATGGGGAGAGAAAAACTGTTTTTT. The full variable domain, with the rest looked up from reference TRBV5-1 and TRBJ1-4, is KAGVTQTPRYLIKTRGQQVTLSCSPISGHRSVSWYQQTPGQGLQFLFEYFSETQRNKGNFPGRFSGRQFSNSRSEMNVSTLELGDSALYLCGGAIMGREKLFFGSGTQLSVL.

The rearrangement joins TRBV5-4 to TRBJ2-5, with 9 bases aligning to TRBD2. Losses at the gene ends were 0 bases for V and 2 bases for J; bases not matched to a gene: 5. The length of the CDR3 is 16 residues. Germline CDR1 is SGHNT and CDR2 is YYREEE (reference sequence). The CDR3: CASSLDGLATQETQYF. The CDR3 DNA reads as TGTGCCAGCAGCTTGGACGGACTAGCGACTCAAGAGACCCAGTACTTC.

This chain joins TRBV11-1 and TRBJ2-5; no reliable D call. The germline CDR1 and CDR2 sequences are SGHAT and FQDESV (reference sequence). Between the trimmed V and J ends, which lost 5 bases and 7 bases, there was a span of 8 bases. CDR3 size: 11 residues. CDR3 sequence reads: CASSPGRTQYF. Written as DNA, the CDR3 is TGTGCCAGCAGCCCCGGACGGACCCAGTACTTC.

The CDR3 DNA sequence: TGCGCCAGCAGCTTGGCAGGGACCCACCATAGCTCCTACAATGAGCAGTTCTTC. It yields the protein CASSLAGTHHSSYNEQFF. The chain combines TRBV5-1 with TRBJ2-1; D assignment may be TRBD1 or TRBD2 (5 bases each). Trimming shortened V by 0 bases and J by 0 bases, and 16 bases separated the two germline ends. This CDR3 is 18 amino acids long. The germline CDR1 and CDR2 sequences are SGHRS and YFSETQ.

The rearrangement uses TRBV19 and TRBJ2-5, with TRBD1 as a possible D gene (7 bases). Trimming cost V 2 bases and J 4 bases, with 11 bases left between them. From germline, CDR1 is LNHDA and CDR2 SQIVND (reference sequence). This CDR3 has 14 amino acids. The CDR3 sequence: CASSINRGGETQYF. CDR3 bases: TGTGCCAGTAGTATAAACAGGGGAGGAGAGACCCAGTACTTC.

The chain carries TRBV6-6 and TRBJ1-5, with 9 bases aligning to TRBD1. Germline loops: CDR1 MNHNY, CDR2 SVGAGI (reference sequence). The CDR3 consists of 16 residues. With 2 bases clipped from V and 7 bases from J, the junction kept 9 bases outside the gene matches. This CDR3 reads CASSYRPTGGEQPQHF. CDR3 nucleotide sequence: TGTGCCAGCAGTTACCGACCCACAGGGGGCGAGCAGCCCCAGCATTTT.

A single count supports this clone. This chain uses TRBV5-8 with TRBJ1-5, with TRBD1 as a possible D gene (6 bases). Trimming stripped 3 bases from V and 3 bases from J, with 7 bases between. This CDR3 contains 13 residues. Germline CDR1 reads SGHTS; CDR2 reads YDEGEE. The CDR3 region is CASSWDNNQPQHF. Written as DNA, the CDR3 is TGTGCCAGCAGCTGGGACAACAATCAGCCCCAGCATTTT.

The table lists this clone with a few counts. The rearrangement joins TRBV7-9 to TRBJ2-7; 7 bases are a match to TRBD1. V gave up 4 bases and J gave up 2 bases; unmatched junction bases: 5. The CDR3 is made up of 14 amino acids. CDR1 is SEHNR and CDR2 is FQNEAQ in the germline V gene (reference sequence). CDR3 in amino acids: CASSSGQATYEQYF. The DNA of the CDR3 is TGTGCCAGCAGCTCAGGACAGGCTACCTACGAGCAGTACTTC.

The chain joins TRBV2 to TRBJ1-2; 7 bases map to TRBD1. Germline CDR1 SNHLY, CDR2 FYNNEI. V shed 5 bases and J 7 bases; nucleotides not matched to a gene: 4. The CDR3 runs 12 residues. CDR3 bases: TGTGCCAGCAGTATTCAGGGGGTTGGCTACACCTTC. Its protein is CASSIQGVGYTF.

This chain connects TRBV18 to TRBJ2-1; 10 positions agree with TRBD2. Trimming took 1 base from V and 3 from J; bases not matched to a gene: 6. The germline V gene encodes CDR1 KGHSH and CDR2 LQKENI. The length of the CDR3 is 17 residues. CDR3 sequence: CASSPRAGGLVYNEQFF. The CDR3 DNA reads TGTGCCAGCTCACCACGAGCGGGGGGGCTTGTCTACAATGAGCAGTTCTTC. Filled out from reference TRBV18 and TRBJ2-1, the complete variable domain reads NAGVMQNPRHLVRRRGQEARLRCSPMKGHSHVYWYRQLPEEGLKFMVYLQKENIIDESGMPKERFSAEFPKEGPSILRIQQVVRGDSAAYFCASSPRAGGLVYNEQFFGPGTRLTVL.

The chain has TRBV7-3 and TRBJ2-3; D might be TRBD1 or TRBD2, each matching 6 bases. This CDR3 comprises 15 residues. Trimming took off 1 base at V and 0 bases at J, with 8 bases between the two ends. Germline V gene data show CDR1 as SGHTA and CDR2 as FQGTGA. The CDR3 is CASSLIGGSTDTQYF. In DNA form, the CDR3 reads TGTGCCAGCAGCTTAATAGGGGGGAGCACAGATACGCAGTATTTT.

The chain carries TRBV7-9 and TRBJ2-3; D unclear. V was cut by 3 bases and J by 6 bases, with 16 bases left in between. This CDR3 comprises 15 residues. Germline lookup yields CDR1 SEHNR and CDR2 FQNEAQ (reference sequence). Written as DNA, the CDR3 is TGTGCCAGCAGCTTTCGTTCCCCGACGGCTGATACGCAGTATTTT. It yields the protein CASSFRSPTADTQYF.

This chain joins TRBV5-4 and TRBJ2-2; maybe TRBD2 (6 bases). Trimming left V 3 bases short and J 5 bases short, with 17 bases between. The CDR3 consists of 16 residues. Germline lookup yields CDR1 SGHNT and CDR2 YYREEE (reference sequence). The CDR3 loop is CASSSRGGMGTGELFF. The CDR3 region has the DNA TGTGCCAGCAGCTCCCGAGGCGGGATGGGGACCGGGGAGCTGTTTTTT.

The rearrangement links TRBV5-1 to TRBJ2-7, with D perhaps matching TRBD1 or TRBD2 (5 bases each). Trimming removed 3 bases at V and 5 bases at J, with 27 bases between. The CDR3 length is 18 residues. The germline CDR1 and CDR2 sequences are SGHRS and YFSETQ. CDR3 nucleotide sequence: TGCGCCAGCAGCTCCACACCTTTTGCCGGGACGTACCGTGACGAGCAGTACTTC. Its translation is CASSSTPFAGTYRDEQYF.

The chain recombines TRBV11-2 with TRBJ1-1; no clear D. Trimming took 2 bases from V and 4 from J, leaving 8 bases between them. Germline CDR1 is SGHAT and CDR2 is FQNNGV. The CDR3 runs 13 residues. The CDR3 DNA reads TGTGCCAGCAGCTTAAGGAGTTCCACTGAAGCTTTCTTT. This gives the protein CASSLRSSTEAFF.

The CDR3 region is CASRTYREGQPQHF. CDR3 coding DNA: TGTGCCAGCAGAACCTACAGGGAGGGTCAGCCCCAGCATTTT. This chain links TRBV28 with TRBJ1-5; possibly TRBD1 for D (6 bases). The CDR3 sequence is 14 residues long. From germline, CDR1 is MDHEN and CDR2 SYDVKM. The V end lost 6 bases, the J end lost 6 bases, and 15 bases lay between the germline ends.

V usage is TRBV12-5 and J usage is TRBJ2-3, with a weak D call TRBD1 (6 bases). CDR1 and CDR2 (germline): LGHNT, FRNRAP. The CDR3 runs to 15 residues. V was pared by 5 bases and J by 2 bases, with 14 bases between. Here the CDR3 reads CASGPGQPLTDTQYF. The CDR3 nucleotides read TGTGCTAGTGGTCCCGGACAGCCCCTCACAGATACGCAGTATTTT.

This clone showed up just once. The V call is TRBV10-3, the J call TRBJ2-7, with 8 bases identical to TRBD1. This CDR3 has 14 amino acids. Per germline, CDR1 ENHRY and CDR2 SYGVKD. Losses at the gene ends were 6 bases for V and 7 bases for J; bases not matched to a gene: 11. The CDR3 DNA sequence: TGTGCCATCAGCGACCACCAGGGGGCGGATGAGCAGTACTTC. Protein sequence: CAISDHQGADEQYF.

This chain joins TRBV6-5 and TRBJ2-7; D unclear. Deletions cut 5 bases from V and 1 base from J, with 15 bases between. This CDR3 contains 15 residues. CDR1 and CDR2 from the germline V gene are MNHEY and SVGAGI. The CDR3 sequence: CASSLGPTPSYEQYF. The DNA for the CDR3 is TGTGCCAGCAGTCTAGGCCCCACCCCATCCTACGAGCAGTACTTC.

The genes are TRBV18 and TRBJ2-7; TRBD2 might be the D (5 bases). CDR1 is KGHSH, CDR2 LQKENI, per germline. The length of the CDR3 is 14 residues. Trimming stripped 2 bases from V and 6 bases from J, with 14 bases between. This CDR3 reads CASSPGLEGPEQYF. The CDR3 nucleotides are TGTGCCAGCTCACCAGGACTTGAGGGCCCCGAGCAGTACTTC.

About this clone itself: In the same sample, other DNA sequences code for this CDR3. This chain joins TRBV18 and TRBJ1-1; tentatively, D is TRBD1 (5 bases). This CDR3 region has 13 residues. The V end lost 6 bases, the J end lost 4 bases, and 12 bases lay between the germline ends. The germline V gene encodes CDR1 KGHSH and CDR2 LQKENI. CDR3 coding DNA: TGTGCCAGCTCGCCAGGGAGGAGCACTGAAGCTTTCTTT. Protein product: CASSPGRSTEAFF.

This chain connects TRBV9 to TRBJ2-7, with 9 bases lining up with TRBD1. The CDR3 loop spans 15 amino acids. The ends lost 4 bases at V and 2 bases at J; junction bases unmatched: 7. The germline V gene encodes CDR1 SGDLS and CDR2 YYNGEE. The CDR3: CASSMGTGSAYEQYF. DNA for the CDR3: TGTGCCAGCAGCATGGGGACAGGGTCGGCCTACGAGCAGTACTTC.